This TCR beta chain was identified in a study of low-dose radiotherapy and immunotherapy resistance in tumors. Study summary: At a dose of 200 mg/m2, intravenous cyclophosphamide was given every two weeks, one day before radiation and immunotherapy.

CDR3 length: 15 amino acids. Germline V gives CDR1 SGHRS, CDR2 YFSETQ. The V end lost 1 base, the J end lost 1 base, and 11 bases lay between the germline ends. Gene-specific TRAV and TRBV primers were used for first-strand cDNA, covering alpha and beta chains. The PCR that amplified TCRs ran for roughly 20 cycles, relying on a constant-region primer and a V-primer adapter. Amplification (by in vitro transcription) was performed on isolated mRNA. TCRdb redid the calling of the reads with MiXCR, one entry per CDR3 protein. The table records about 9,800 distinct CDR3 sequences, approximately 77% of them present only once. Ipilimumab, nivolumab, aspirin, low-dose cyclophosphamide and low-dose radiotherapy were administered to donors.

This sequence joins TRBV5-1 and TRBJ1-1; no reliable D call. This TCR came from a human donor with advanced metastatic prostate, ovarian, gallbladder or colorectal cancer (not recorded which). This table probably holds off-target reads from a library built for another chain. This CDR3 reads CASSLNVAGNTEAFF. For the CDR3, the DNA is TGCGCCAGCAGCTTGAATGTTGCAGGGAACACTGAAGCTTTCTTT.